A selection of T cell receptor beta chains follows, all from one sample in a study of Ad26.COV2.S vaccination and SARS-CoV-2 variants. Produced via immunoSEQ multiplex PCR; TCRdb's table is partial and in-frame only. The table records 240,000 or so clones, around 87% of them present only once. The specimen comprised peripheral blood, sampled in a trial of Ad26.COV2.S vaccine versus placebo. All receptors derive from a person aged 18-65 years who received the Ad26.COV2.S COVID-19 vaccine or a placebo. Each CDR3 is given with its conserved first and last residue. A D gene is named only where the DNA matches it firmly. Expanded clones are given a class, and other clones once, few, many or no size at all.

. TRBJ2-7 . TRBV7-8 CASSSGIGRGYEQYF TGTGCCAGCAGCTCCGGGATCGGGCGGGGTTACGAGCAGTACTTC
. TRBJ2-7 . TRBV28 CASSFGGVLSYEQYF TGTGCCAGCAGTTTCGGGGGTGTCCTCTCCTACGAGCAGTACTTC
. TRBJ2-5 TRBD2 TRBV28 CASSARGGRETQYF TGTGCCAGCAGTGCCCGGGGGGGCAGGGAGACCCAGTACTTC
. TRBJ2-3 TRBD2 TRBV9 CASSFSTSGFTSTDTQYF TGTGCCAGCAGCTTCTCGACTAGCGGTTTTACTAGCACAGATACGCAGTATTTT
. TRBJ1-1 . TRBV7-3 CASSSQQGTEAFF TGTGCCAGCAGCTCCCAACAGGGCACTGAAGCTTTCTTT
. TRBJ2-3 TRBD2 TRBV6-4 CASSQLAGGNPDTQYF TGTGCCAGCAGTCAACTAGCGGGAGGGAATCCAGATACGCAGTATTTT
. TRBJ1-4 . TRBV14 CASSHRGGTGGKLFF TGTGCCAGCAGCCACCGAGGGGGGACGGGGGGAAAACTGTTTTTT
. TRBJ2-4 . TRBV25-1 CASSEGVTPRDIQYF TGTGCCAGCAGTGAGGGAGTCACACCACGGGACATTCAGTACTTC
. TRBJ1-3 . TRBV28 CASSLTGPSGNTIYF TGTGCCAGCAGTTTAACGGGGCCCTCTGGAAACACCATATATTTT
. TRBJ1-1 TRBD1 TRBV6-4 CASRDRAGTEAFF TGTGCCAGCAGAGACAGGGCGGGGACTGAAGCTTTCTTT
once TRBJ2-7 . TRBV28 CASSILGVYEQYF TGTGCCAGCAGCATCCTAGGGGTTTACGAGCAGTACTTC
. TRBJ2-5 . TRBV7-9 CASSAWTYPQETQYF TGTGCCAGCAGCGCCTGGACATACCCCCAAGAGACCCAGTACTTC
. TRBJ2-1 TRBD1 TRBV12-5 CASGAQGQHYNEQFF TGTGCTAGTGGTGCCCAGGGACAGCACTACAATGAGCAGTTCTTC
. TRBJ2-5 TRBD1 TRBV7-9 CASSFRTGGQETQYF TGTGCCAGCAGCTTCCGGACAGGGGGCCAAGAGACCCAGTACTTC
. TRBJ1-3 . TRBV18 CASSLQGFLDTIYF TGTGCCAGCTCATTACAGGGTTTTTTGGACACCATATATTTT
. TRBJ2-5 . TRBV18 CASSPSQGGETQYF TGTGCCAGCTCACCTTCGCAGGGGGGCGAGACCCAGTACTTC
. TRBJ2-7 . TRBV5-6 CASRPRVSRITYEQYF TGTGCCAGCAGACCCCGGGTTTCCAGGATAACCTACGAGCAGTACTTC
. TRBJ2-1 . TRBV28 CASSLPEEQFF TGTGCCAGCAGTTTACCGGAAGAGCAGTTCTTC
once TRBJ2-7 . TRBV5-1 CASSSKGATYEQYF TGCGCCAGCAGCTCTAAAGGGGCGACCTACGAGCAGTACTTC
. TRBJ2-1 TRBD2 TRBV18 CASSLSPGLGGDNEQFF TGTGCCAGCTCACTAAGTCCGGGACTAGGCGGGGACAATGAGCAGTTCTTC
. TRBJ2-5 . TRBV28 CASRGPQETQYF TGTGCCAGCAGAGGCCCCCAAGAGACCCAGTACTTC
. TRBJ2-7 TRBD1 TRBV28 CASGGQGRHEQYF TGTGCCAGCGGAGGACAGGGTCGGCACGAGCAGTACTTC
. TRBJ2-1 TRBD2 TRBV3-1/TRBV3-2 CASSQGRGGTSGVNNNEQFF TGTGCCAGCAGCCAAGGAAGGGGGGGTACTAGCGGGGTCAACAACAATGAGCAGTTCTTC
. TRBJ1-2 . TRBV6-6 CASSYSETGTYGYTF TGTGCCAGCAGTTACTCGGAGACAGGTACCTATGGCTACACCTTC
. TRBJ2-7 . TRBV5-1 CASAPSTGTYQTYEQYF TGCGCCAGCGCCCCCTCCACCGGGACATACCAGACCTACGAGCAGTACTTC
. TRBJ1-1 TRBD1 TRBV27 CASSSGGTEAFF TGTGCCAGCAGTTCAGGGGGCACTGAAGCTTTCTTT
. TRBJ1-1 . TRBV28 CASSWGAEAFF TGTGCCAGCAGTTGGGGGGCTGAAGCTTTCTTT
. TRBJ2-2 TRBD2 TRBV7-3 CASSPGLAGGFTGELFF TGTGCCAGCAGCCCCGGACTAGCGGGAGGGTTCACCGGGGAGCTGTTTTTT
. TRBJ2-7 . TRBV9 CASTLRAGPSYEQYF TGTGCCAGCACCCTCCGGGCGGGGCCTTCCTACGAGCAGTACTTC
once TRBJ2-1 . TRBV6-2/TRBV6-3 CASSTAGRRSFF TGTGCCAGCAGTACCGCGGGGCGCAGGTCATTCTTC
. TRBJ2-7 TRBD1 TRBV4-1 CASSQEGATGDEQYF TGCGCCAGCAGCCAAGAGGGTGCGACAGGGGACGAGCAGTACTTC
. TRBJ1-4 TRBD1 TRBV5-1 CASSADRGHNEKLFF TGCGCCAGCAGCGCAGACAGGGGGCACAATGAAAAACTGTTTTTT
. TRBJ2-3 . TRBV28 CASIETGTLTSDTQYF TGTGCCAGCATAGAAACCGGGACCCTGACGTCAGATACGCAGTATTTT
. TRBJ2-1 TRBD2 TRBV5-8 CASSLGLAFGLLF TGTGCCAGCAGCTTGGGACTAGCCTTTGGGCTGCTCTTC
. TRBJ2-5 TRBD2 TRBV28 CASAGGGIQETQYF TGTGCCAGCGCTGGCGGGGGAATCCAAGAGACCCAGTACTTC
. TRBJ1-2 . TRBV3-1/TRBV3-2 CASSRTAEHTF TGTGCCAGCAGCCGGACAGCGGAGCACACCTTC
. TRBJ2-1 TRBD2 TRBV5-1 CASSSLGKRGYNEQFF TGCGCCAGCAGCTCCCTCGGGAAGCGGGGGTACAATGAGCAGTTCTTC
few TRBJ2-1 . TRBV21-1 CASSKAPSGRAPSYNEQFF TGTGCCAGCAGCAAAGCACCTAGCGGGAGGGCCCCCTCCTACAATGAGCAGTTCTTC
. TRBJ2-7 . TRBV6-6 CASSITGFPYEQYF TGTGCCAGCAGTATAACAGGGTTCCCCTACGAGCAGTACTTC
. TRBJ1-3 TRBD1 TRBV19 CASSIRTGGWLSSGNTIYF TGTGCCAGTAGTATTCGTACAGGGGGCTGGTTGAGCTCTGGAAACACCATATATTTT
few TRBJ2-5 TRBD2 TRBV30 CAWSRGELAGQETQYF TGTGCCTGGAGTCGGGGTGAACTAGCGGGGCAAGAGACCCAGTACTTC
. TRBJ2-3 . TRBV19 CASSIDLSVTQYF TGTGCCAGTAGTATAGATCTTAGCGTTACGCAGTATTTT
. TRBJ2-7 . TRBV5-4 CASSPGGNHPRPYEQYF TGTGCCAGCAGCCCAGGGGGGAATCACCCGCGGCCATACGAGCAGTACTTC
. TRBJ2-7 TRBD2 TRBV5-4 CASSLGVTSGSIIYEQYF TGTGCCAGCAGCTTGGGAGTGACTAGCGGGAGTATTATATACGAGCAGTACTTC
. TRBJ2-5 TRBD1 TRBV4-3 CASSQVAGVQGGETQYF TGCGCCAGCAGCCAAGTTGCTGGGGTACAGGGGGGAGAGACCCAGTACTTC
once TRBJ2-3 TRBD1 TRBV7-9 CASSIPAKQGKVGTDTQYF TGTGCCAGCAGCATCCCCGCCAAACAGGGGAAGGTCGGCACAGATACGCAGTATTTT